Given below is one T cell receptor beta chain in context. This entry comes from a study of T-cell reconstitution after alpha-beta-depleted transplantation in children. As it was prepared, the TCRbeta library received unique molecular identifiers. TCRdb reprocessed the PCR reads with MiXCR, giving one entry per CDR3 protein. The data hold hundreds of thousands of distinct CDR3 sequences, with 15% to 20% observed a single time. Germline values: CDR1 SGHTA, CDR2 FQGNSA. V was clipped by 4 bases and J by 4 bases; unmatched bases: 3. This CDR3 is built from 16 residues. The gene calls are TRBV7-2 and TRBJ2-5; 16 nucleotides align to TRBD2. The sample consisted of PBMCs from the stem cell graft donor, taken from the stem cell graft. This clonotype originated in a human donor who donated a stem cell graft to a child with acute myeloid leukemia. CDR3 sequence reads: CASSSGTSGGGETQYF. The CDR3 DNA sequence: TGTGCCAGCAGCTCCGGGACTAGCGGGGGGGGAGAGACCCAGTACTTC. Full variable domain (remainder filled in from reference TRBV7-2 and TRBJ2-5): GAGVSQSPSNKVTEKGKDVELRCDPISGHTALYWYRQSLGQGLEFLIYFQGNSAPDKSGLPSDRFSAERTGGSVSTLTIQRTQQEDSAVYLCASSSGTSGGGETQYFGPGTRLLVL.